These 6 T cell receptor beta chains came from one sample sequenced in a study of T cells in Graves' hyperthyroidism and ophthalmopathy. Amplified TCR beta CDR3 regions derived from RNA transcripts. An initial round of RT-PCR targeting the TCR CDR3 relied on the HTBI primer set. MiXCR, applied by TCRdb to the multiplex PCR reads, yields one record per CDR3 protein. Among around 690,000 distinct CDR3 sequences listed, around 21% were seen once. Source material: blood. The receptors here all came from a man younger than 45 with Graves' ophthalmopathy.

The chain uses TRBV25-1 and TRBJ1-4; no definite D call. The CDR3 is made up of 15 amino acids. Trimming removed 5 bases at V and 7 bases at J, with 17 bases between. Germline-derived CDR1 and CDR2 are MGHDK and SYGVNS. The CDR3 spells CASSPSSRPGEKLFF. The CDR3 nucleotides are TGTGCCAGCAGTCCCTCATCGAGGCCAGGTGAAAAACTGTTTTTT.

This clonotype appeared a few times. V gene TRBV11-3 combines with J gene TRBJ2-7; 12 nucleotides match TRBD2. CDR3 length: 16 amino acids. With 5 bases clipped from V and 7 bases from J, the junction kept 12 bases outside the gene matches. Germline CDR1 reads SGHNT; CDR2 reads YENEEA. For the CDR3, the DNA is TGTGCCAGCAGCCGCGGCCTAGCGGGAGGGTCGGAGGAGCAGTACTTC. Translation gives CASSRGLAGGSEEQYF. Full variable domain (missing parts from reference TRBV11-3 and TRBJ2-7): EAGVVQSPRYKIIEKKQPVAFWCNPISGHNTLYWYLQNLGQGPELLIRYENEEAVDDSQLPKDRFSAERLKGVDSTLKIQPAELGDSAVYLCASSRGLAGGSEEQYFGPGTRLTVT.

The chain carries TRBV11-2 and TRBJ2-7, with D possibly being TRBD2 (7 bases). Between the trimmed V and J ends, which lost 5 bases and 2 bases, there was a span of 13 bases. The CDR3 is 14 amino acids. Germline V CDR1 and CDR2: SGHAT, FQNNGV. DNA for the CDR3: TGTGCCAGCAGCCAAGGGGGGGTACCCTACGAGCAGTACTTC. This gives the protein CASSQGGVPYEQYF.

V gene TRBV5-1 combines with J gene TRBJ2-7; 7 nucleotides line up with TRBD2. The CDR3 loop spans 15 amino acids. V was pared by 0 bases and J by 1 base, with 4 bases of the junction left unmatched. The germline CDR1 and CDR2 sequences are SGHRS and YFSETQ. CDR3 sequence (DNA): TGCGCCAGCAGCTTGGTTCGCGGGAGTTCCTACGAGCAGTACTTC. Encoded protein: CASSLVRGSSYEQYF. The full variable domain, in which reference TRBV5-1 and TRBJ2-7 provide the parts outside the CDR3, is KAGVTQTPRYLIKTRGQQVTLSCSPISGHRSVSWYQQTPGQGLQFLFEYFSETQRNKGNFPGRFSGRQFSNSRSEMNVSTLELGDSALYLCASSLVRGSSYEQYFGPGTRLTVT.

In its sample, this clonotype was seen many times. The CDR3: CASTERQELNTEAFF. CDR3 nucleotide sequence: TGTGCCAGCACCGAGCGACAGGAACTGAACACTGAAGCTTTCTTT. V and J are TRBV28 and TRBJ1-1, with D possibly TRBD1 on 6 matching bases. There are 15 residues in the CDR3. The V end was cut by 7 bases, the J end by 0 bases, with 15 bases between. Germline CDR1 MDHEN, CDR2 SYDVKM.

In this sample, this clonotype turned up many times. The chain employs TRBV20-1 and TRBJ2-7; the D gene is possibly TRBD2 (6 bases). This CDR3 has 13 amino acids. V was cut by 4 bases and J by 0 bases, with 10 bases left in between. Germline V CDR1 and CDR2: DFQATT, SNEGSKA (reference sequence). CDR3 sequence: CSAKGGNSYEQYF. The CDR3 coding sequence is TGCAGTGCTAAGGGCGGGAACTCCTACGAGCAGTACTTC.